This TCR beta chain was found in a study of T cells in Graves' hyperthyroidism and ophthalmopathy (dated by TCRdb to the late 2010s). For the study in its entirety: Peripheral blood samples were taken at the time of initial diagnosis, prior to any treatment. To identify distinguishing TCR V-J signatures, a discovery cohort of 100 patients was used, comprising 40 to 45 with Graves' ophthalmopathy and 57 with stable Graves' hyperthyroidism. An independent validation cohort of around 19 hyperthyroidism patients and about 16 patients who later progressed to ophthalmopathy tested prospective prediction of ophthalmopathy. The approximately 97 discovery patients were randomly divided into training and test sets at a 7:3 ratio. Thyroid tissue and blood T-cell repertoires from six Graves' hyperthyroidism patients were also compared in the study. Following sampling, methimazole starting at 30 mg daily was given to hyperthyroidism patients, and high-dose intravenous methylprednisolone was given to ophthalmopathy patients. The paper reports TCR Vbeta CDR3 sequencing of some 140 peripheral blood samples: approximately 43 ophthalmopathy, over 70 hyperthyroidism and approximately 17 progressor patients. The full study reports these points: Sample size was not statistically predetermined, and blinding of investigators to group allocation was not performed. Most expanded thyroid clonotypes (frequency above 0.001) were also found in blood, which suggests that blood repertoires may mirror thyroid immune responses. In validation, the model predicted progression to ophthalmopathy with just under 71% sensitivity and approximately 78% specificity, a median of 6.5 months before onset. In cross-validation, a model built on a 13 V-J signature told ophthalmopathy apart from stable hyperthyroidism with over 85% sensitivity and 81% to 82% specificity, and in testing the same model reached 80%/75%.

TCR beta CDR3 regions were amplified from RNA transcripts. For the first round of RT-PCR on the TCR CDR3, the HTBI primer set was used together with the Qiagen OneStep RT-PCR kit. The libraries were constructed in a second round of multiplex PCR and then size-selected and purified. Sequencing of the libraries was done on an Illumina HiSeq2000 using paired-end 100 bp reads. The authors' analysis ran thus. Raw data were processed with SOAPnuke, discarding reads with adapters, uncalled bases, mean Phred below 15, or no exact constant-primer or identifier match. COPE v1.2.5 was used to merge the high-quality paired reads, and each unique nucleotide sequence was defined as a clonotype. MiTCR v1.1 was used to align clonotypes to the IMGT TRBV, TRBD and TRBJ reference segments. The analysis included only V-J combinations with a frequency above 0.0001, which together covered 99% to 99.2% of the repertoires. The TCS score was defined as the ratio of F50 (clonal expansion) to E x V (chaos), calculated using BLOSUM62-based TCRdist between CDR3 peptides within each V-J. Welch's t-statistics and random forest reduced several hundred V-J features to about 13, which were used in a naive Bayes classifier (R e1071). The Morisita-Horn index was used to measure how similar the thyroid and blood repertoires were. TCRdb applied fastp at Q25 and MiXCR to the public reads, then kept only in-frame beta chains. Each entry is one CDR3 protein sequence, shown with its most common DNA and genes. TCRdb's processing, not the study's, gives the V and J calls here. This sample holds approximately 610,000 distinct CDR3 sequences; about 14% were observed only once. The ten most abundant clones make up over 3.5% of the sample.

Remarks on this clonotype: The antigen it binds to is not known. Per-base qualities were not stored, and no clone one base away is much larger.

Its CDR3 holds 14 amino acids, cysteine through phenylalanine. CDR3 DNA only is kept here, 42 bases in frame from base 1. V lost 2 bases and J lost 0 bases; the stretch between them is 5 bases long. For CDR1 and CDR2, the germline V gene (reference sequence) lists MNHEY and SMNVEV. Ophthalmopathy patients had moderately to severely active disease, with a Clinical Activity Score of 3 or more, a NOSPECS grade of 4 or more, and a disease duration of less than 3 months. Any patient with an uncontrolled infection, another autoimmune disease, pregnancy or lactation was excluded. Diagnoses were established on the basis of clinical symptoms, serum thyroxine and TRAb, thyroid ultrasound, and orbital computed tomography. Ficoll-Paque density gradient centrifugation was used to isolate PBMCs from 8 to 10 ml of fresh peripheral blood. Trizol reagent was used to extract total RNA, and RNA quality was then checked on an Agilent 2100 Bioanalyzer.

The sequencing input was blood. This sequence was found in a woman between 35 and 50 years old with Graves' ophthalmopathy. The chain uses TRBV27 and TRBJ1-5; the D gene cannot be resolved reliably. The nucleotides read TGTGCCAGCAGTTTAGGTATTAGCAATCAGCCCCAGCATTTT. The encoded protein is CASSLGISNQPQHF.